Below are 21 T cell receptor beta chains sequenced from a single sample in a study of regulatory T cells in long-lasting Graves disease. Construction of TCR beta libraries relied on iRepertoire HTBI primers and on Arm-PCR targeting CDR3 regions. TCRdb reprocessed the multiplex PCR reads via MiXCR and lists one record per CDR3 protein. The sample records fewer than 400,000 distinct CDR3 sequences, approximately 20% being singletons. Time point of the sample: newly diagnosed GD, antithyroid drugs for less than 3 months. The authors made the TCR library using RNA they extracted from PBMCs. This sample comprised peripheral blood mononuclear cells (PBMCs), obtained at new diagnosis, from a patient treated with antithyroid drugs. These receptors originate from a female donor with Graves disease.

This clonotype has only a few counts. The chain employs TRBV24-1 and TRBJ1-1; D is unclear. V was clipped by 0 bases and J by 8 bases, with 12 bases between them. Per germline, CDR1 KGHDR and CDR2 SFDVKD. The CDR3 totals 14 residues. The chain's CDR3 is CATSDLHWPYEAFF. As DNA, the CDR3 is TGTGCCACCAGTGATTTGCACTGGCCCTACGAAGCTTTCTTT.

This clonotype came up many times. The chain combines TRBV12-3 or TRBV12-4 with TRBJ1-1, with D maybe TRBD1 (5 bases). Trimming took off 2 bases at V and 6 bases at J, with 10 bases between the two ends. The CDR3 has 13 residues. This CDR3 is CASSLRGLAEAFF. CDR3 DNA sequence: TGTGCCAGCAGTTTAAGGGGATTGGCTGAAGCTTTCTTT.

In this sample, this clonotype turned up many times. V gene TRBV19 combines with J gene TRBJ2-3; a weak D match, TRBD2 (6 bases). This CDR3 region has 17 residues. CDR1 and CDR2 from the germline V gene are LNHDA and SQIVND (reference sequence). Trimming took 5 bases from V and 2 from J, leaving 20 bases between them. The CDR3 DNA sequence: TGTGCCAGTAGTTCAAACGGGGCTAGCGTAGTCACAGATACGCAGTATTTT. It encodes CASSSNGASVVTDTQYF. Full variable domain (rest looked up from reference TRBV19 and TRBJ2-3): DGGITQSPKYLFRKEGQNVTLSCEQNLNHDAMYWYRQDPGQGLRLIYYSQIVNDFQKGDIAEGYSVSREKKESFPLTVTSAQKNPTAFYLCASSSNGASVVTDTQYFGPGTRLTVL.

The V gene is TRBV11-2, the J gene TRBJ2-3; perhaps TRBD1 as D (6 bases). Trimming stripped 5 bases from V and 5 bases from J, with 23 bases between. The V gene's germline CDR1 is SGHAT and CDR2 FQNNGV. This CDR3 has 17 amino acids. The CDR3 DNA is TGTGCCAGCAGCCGCTACACACAGGGAAGTAAGGAAGATACGCAGTATTTT. It is translated as CASSRYTQGSKEDTQYF. The complete variable domain, with remaining parts taken from reference TRBV11-2 and TRBJ2-3, reads EAGVAQSPRYKIIEKRQSVAFWCNPISGHATLYWYQQILGQGPKLLIQFQNNGVVDDSQLPKDRFSAERLKGVDSTLKIQPAKLEDSAVYLCASSRYTQGSKEDTQYFGPGTRLTVL.

This clonotype appeared many times. The V call is TRBV2, the J call TRBJ2-7, with D possibly TRBD1 on 7 matching bases. Trimming cost V 9 bases and J 4 bases, with 16 bases left between them. From germline, CDR1 is SNHLY and CDR2 FYNNEI. The CDR3 spans 13 residues. The CDR3 here is CASAEEGAYEQYF. The CDR3 region has the DNA TGTGCCAGTGCGGAGGAGGGGGCATACGAGCAGTACTTC.

As regards this clonotype: This could be a read error, since a much larger clone is one nucleotide away. No conserved phenylalanine or tryptophan is present at the end of the CDR3, so a read error is the likely explanation. The gene calls are TRBV30 and TRBJ1-2; tentatively, D is TRBD1 (5 bases). Germline CDR1 reads GTSNPN; CDR2 reads SVGIG (reference sequence). CDR3 length: 14 amino acids. Trimming took off 3 bases at V and 4 bases at J, with 15 bases between the two ends. CDR3 in DNA: TGTGCCTGGAGGGCGCCCGGGGGAGGCTATGGCTACACCCTC. This translates into CAWRAPGGGYGYTL.

This clonotype was recorded many times. At one boundary the junction diverges from the germline segment, which might be a read error. The chain joins TRBV5-1 to TRBJ1-1, with D perhaps matching TRBD1 (5 bases). The CDR3 totals 12 residues. Germline assignment: CDR1 SGHRS and CDR2 YFSETQ. The CDR3 region is CASRTGSTEAFF. In nucleotides, the CDR3 is TGTGCCAGCAGAACAGGTTCCACTGAAGCTTTCTTT.

This clonotype was observed at least ten times. The junction does not match germline at one end; this may be a read error. The DNA for the CDR3 is TGTGTCAGCAGTTTAGTTGCGGGTCCAGCCCAGTACTTC. Protein: CVSSLVAGPAQYF. V usage is TRBV27 and J usage is TRBJ2-5; D may be TRBD2 (5 bases). CDR1 and CDR2 (germline): MNHEY, SMNVEV (reference sequence). The CDR3 runs 13 residues.

As to this clonotype: This likely traces to a read error, being one base from a far larger clone. V is TRBV28 and J is TRBJ2-7; 9 nucleotides match TRBD2. Trimming at V came to 6 bases and at J to 7 bases, leaving 19 bases not matched to a gene. Germline assignment: CDR1 MDHEN and CDR2 SYDVKM. CDR3 length: 17 residues. CDR3 DNA: TGTGCCAGCAGCTCAACACCTCGACTAGCGGTTAACAATGAGCAGTACTTC. Its translation: CASSSTPRLAVNNEQYF.

The chain recombines TRBV6-2 or TRBV6-3 with TRBJ2-7; unclear D gene. Germline V gene sequence: CDR1 MNHEY, CDR2 SVGEGT. There are 16 residues in the CDR3. Trimming took 2 bases from V and 3 from J, leaving 17 bases between them. DNA for the CDR3: TGTGCCAGCAGTTACATGAGCATTTCTTCCGGCTACGAGCAGTACTTC. Protein sequence: CASSYMSISSGYEQYF.

Notes on this clonotype: A much larger clone differs from this one at a single base, so this may be a read error. CDR3 sequence reads: CSARDLSGRAQYYNQQFF. The CDR3 nucleotides read TGCAGTGCTAGAGATCTTAGCGGGAGGGCCCAGTACTACAATCAGCAGTTCTTC. This sequence joins TRBV20-1 and TRBJ2-5; 11 nucleotides align to TRBD2. The end of the DNA fits TRBJ2-1 better, so the J call may be wrong. From germline, CDR1 is DFQATT and CDR2 SNEGSKA (reference sequence). This CDR3 has 18 residues.

V and J are TRBV19 and TRBJ2-7; D tentatively fits TRBD1 or TRBD2 (5 bases each). CDR1 is LNHDA and CDR2 is SQIVND in the germline V gene (reference sequence). The length of the CDR3 is 14 residues. Trimming took 5 bases from V and 2 from J, leaving 13 bases between them. The CDR3 spells CASSPGTEPYEQYF. The CDR3 nucleotides read TGTGCCAGTAGTCCGGGGACGGAACCCTACGAGCAGTACTTC.

The chain combines TRBV28 with TRBJ2-2; no definite D call. Germline-derived CDR1 and CDR2 are MDHEN and SYDVKM. CDR3 length: 12 amino acids. Trimming stripped 3 bases from V and 7 bases from J, with 6 bases between. CDR3 sequence: CASSFLVGELFF. CDR3 nucleotides: TGTGCCAGCAGTTTTCTAGTCGGGGAGCTGTTTTTT.

Many counts were recorded for this clonotype. The chain has TRBV6-1 and TRBJ1-5; no clear D gene. This CDR3 is 14 amino acids long. Trimming left V 5 bases short and J 5 bases short, with 13 bases between. The germline V gene encodes CDR1 MNHNS and CDR2 SASEGT. CDR3 residues: CASSPVTGYQPQHF. CDR3 bases: TGTGCCAGCAGTCCGGTTACCGGATATCAGCCCCAGCATTTT.

This clonotype was observed many times. The chain couples TRBV19 to TRBJ1-2; a possible D gene is TRBD1 (5 bases). This CDR3 comprises 15 residues. V lost 7 bases, J lost 4 bases, and 19 bases lay in between. CDR1 is LNHDA and CDR2 is SQIVND in the germline V gene (reference sequence). CDR3: CASIKSGELFYGYTF. The CDR3 DNA reads TGTGCCAGTATTAAATCGGGGGAGCTCTTCTATGGCTACACCTTC.

This clonotype was seen at least ten times. This chain links TRBV20-1 with TRBJ2-1; 9 bases are shared with TRBD2. The germline V gene encodes CDR1 DFQATT and CDR2 SNEGSKA (reference sequence). This CDR3 is built from 14 residues. V lost 3 bases to trimming and J lost 10 bases; unmatched junction nucleotides: 10. The DNA of the CDR3 is TGCAGTGCTAGTTCCTTTAGCGGGAGAGGGGAGCAGTTCTTC. Residues: CSASSFSGRGEQFF.

The chain carries TRBV11-1 and TRBJ1-2; tentatively, D is TRBD1 (5 bases). The germline V gene has CDR1 SGHAT and CDR2 FQDESV (reference sequence). The CDR3 is 16 amino acids. The V and J ends lost 5 bases and 0 bases respectively, with 16 bases between them. Here the CDR3 DNA reads TGTGCCAGCAGCCAAGAGGGGCAGGCAGCTAACTATGGCTACACCTTC. This gives the protein CASSQEGQAANYGYTF. The full variable domain, with the rest looked up from reference TRBV11-1 and TRBJ1-2, is EAEVAQSPRYKITEKSQAVAFWCDPISGHATLYWYRQILGQGPELLVQFQDESVVDDSQLPKDRFSAERLKGVDSTLKIQPAELGDSAMYLCASSQEGQAANYGYTFGSGTRLTVV.

There are many counts of this clonotype. This chain uses TRBV19 with TRBJ1-2; D not resolved. This CDR3 is 12 amino acids long. The V and J ends lost 3 bases and 3 bases respectively, with 5 bases between them. Germline V lookup: CDR1 LNHDA, CDR2 SQIVND (reference sequence). The CDR3 DNA follows: TGTGCCAGTAGTATGGTCGACTATGGCTACACCTTC. This encodes CASSMVDYGYTF.

This clonotype was recorded at least ten times. This chain connects TRBV24-1 to TRBJ2-1; D may match TRBD1 or TRBD2 (7 bases each). The CDR3 covers 17 residues. Germline CDR1 is KGHDR and CDR2 is SFDVKD. Trimming took 5 bases from V and 1 from J, leaving 17 bases between them. The CDR3 loop reads CATSGTGEGRSYNEQFF. CDR3 sequence (DNA): TGTGCCACCAGTGGAACAGGGGAGGGCAGATCCTACAATGAGCAGTTCTTC.

This clonotype was recorded at least ten times. This rearrangement joins TRBV27 to TRBJ2-7; D gene uncertain. With 0 bases removed from V and 6 bases from J, the gap between germline ends came to 15 bases. Germline CDR1 and CDR2: MNHEY and SMNVEV (reference sequence). This CDR3 has 15 residues. CDR3 nucleotides: TGTGCCAGCAGTTTATCGATCGCGGACCTACGCGAGCAGTACTTC. Translation: CASSLSIADLREQYF.

This clonotype showed up just once. This clone may be a read error of a much larger clone one base away. The rearrangement uses TRBV27 and TRBJ2-1; 7 bases line up with TRBD1. The germline gives CDR1 MNHEY, CDR2 SMNVEV (reference sequence). The CDR3 is made up of 13 amino acids. With V trimmed by 5 bases and J by 10 bases, 8 bases remained unmatched. As DNA, the CDR3 is TGTGCCAGCAGTGGTGACAGGGCCCACGAGCAGTTCTTC. It yields the protein CASSGDRAHEQFF.